This T cell receptor beta chain was captured in a study of vaccination and CD4 T cells after COVID-19. Treatment defined: roughly ten-day PBMC culture with coronavirus spike peptide pools or control peptides (ViraFEST assay). Half the medium was replaced with fresh IL-2 medium on days 3 and 7. Turning to this clonotype: Its target is unknown.

The Oncomine TCR Beta short-read assay sequenced DNA from cultured CD4+ T cells. In this case, cultured CD4+ T cells provided the extracted genomic DNA. TCRdb called the PCR reads again in MiXCR, with one record for every CDR3 protein. The profile shows tens of thousands of distinct CDR3 sequences, under 45% of them singletons. Trimming took 4 bases from V and 4 from J; bases not matched to a gene: 13. The germline V gene has CDR1 SGHTA and CDR2 FQGNSA. CDR3 length equals 16 residues. The source was CD4+ T cells from blood, cultured in vitro, collected before SARS-CoV-2 vaccination. The TCR originated in a human donor who received a COVID-19 vaccine. The chain couples TRBV7-2 to TRBJ2-7; 7 bases match TRBD1. CDR3 coding DNA: TGTGCCAGCAGCTCCACACGGCCGGGACAGAGGTACGAGCAGTACTTC. Encoded protein: CASSSTRPGQRYEQYF.